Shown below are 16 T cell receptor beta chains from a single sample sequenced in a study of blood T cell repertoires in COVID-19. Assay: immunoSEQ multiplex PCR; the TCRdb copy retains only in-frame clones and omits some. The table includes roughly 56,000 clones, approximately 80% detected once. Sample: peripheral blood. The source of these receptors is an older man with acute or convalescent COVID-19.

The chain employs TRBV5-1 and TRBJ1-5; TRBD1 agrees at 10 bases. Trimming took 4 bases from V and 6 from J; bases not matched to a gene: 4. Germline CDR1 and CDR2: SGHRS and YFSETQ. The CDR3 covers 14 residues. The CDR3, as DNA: TGCGCCAGCAGCGAGGGACAGGGGTCTCAGCCCCAGCATTTT. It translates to CASSEGQGSQPQHF. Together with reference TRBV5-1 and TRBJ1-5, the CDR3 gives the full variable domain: KAGVTQTPRYLIKTRGQQVTLSCSPISGHRSVSWYQQTPGQGLQFLFEYFSETQRNKGNFPGRFSGRQFSNSRSEMNVSTLELGDSALYLCASSEGQGSQPQHFGDGTRLSIL.

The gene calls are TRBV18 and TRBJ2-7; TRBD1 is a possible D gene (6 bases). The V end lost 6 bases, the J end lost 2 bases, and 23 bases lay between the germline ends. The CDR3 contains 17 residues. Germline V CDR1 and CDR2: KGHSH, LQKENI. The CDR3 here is CASSRQPPGAGAYEQYF. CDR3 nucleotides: TGTGCCAGCTCCCGACAGCCCCCAGGGGCTGGGGCCTACGAGCAGTACTTC. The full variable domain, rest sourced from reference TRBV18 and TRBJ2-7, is NAGVMQNPRHLVRRRGQEARLRCSPMKGHSHVYWYRQLPEEGLKFMVYLQKENIIDESGMPKERFSAEFPKEGPSILRIQQVVRGDSAAYFCASSRQPPGAGAYEQYFGPGTRLTVT.

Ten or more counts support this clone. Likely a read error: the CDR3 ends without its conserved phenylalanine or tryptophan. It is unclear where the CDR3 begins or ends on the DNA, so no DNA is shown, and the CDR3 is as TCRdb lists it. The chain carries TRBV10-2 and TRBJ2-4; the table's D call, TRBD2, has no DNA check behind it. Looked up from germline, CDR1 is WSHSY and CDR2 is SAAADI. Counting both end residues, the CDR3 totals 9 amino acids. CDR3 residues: CASSDRASS.

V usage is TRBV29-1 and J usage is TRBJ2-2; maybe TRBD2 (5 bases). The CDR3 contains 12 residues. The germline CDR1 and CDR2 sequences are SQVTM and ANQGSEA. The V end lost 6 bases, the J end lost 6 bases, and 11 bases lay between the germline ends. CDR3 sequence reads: CSVLGGSGELFF. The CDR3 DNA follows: TGCAGCGTCCTAGGAGGATCCGGGGAGCTGTTTTTT.

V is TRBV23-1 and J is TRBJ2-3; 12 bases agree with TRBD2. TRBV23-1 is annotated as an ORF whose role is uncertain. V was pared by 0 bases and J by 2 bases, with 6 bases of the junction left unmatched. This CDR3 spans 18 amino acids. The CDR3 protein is CASSQSEGLAGNTDTQYF. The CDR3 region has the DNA TGCGCCAGCAGTCAATCCGAAGGACTAGCGGGGAACACAGATACGCAGTATTTT.

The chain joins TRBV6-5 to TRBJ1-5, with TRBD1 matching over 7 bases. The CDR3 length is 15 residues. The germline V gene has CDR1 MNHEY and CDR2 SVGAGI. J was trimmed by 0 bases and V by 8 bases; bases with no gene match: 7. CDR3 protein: CASADRRVSNQPQHF. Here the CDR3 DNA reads TGTGCCAGCGCGGACAGGAGAGTTAGCAATCAGCCCCAGCATTTT.

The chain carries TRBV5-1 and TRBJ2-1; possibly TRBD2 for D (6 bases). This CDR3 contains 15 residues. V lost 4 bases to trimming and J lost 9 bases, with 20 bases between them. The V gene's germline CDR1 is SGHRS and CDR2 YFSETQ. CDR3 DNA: TGCGCCAGCAGCGAAGGGAATTGGGGCGGGGTTGAGCAGTTCTTC. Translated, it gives CASSEGNWGGVEQFF.

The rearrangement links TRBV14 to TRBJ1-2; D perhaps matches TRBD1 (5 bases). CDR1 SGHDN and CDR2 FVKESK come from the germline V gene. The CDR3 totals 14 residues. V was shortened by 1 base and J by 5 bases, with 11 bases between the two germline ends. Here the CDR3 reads CASSQVIGGYGYTF. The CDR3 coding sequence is TGTGCCAGCAGCCAAGTAATCGGGGGGTATGGCTACACCTTC.

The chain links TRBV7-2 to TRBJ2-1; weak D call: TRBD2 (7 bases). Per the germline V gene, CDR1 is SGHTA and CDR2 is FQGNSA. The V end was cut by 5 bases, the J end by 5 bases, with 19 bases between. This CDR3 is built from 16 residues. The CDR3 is CASSPRGGAFNNEQFF. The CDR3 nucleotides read TGTGCCAGCAGCCCCCGAGGGGGGGCTTTCAACAATGAGCAGTTCTTC.

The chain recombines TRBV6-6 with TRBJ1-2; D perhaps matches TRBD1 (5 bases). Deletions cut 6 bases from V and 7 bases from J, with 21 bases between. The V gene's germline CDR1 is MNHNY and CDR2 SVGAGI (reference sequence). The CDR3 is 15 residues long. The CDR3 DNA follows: TGTGCCAGCAGCCCTCTGGTCCGAGGGAGGGGTGGCTACACCTTC. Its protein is CASSPLVRGRGGYTF.

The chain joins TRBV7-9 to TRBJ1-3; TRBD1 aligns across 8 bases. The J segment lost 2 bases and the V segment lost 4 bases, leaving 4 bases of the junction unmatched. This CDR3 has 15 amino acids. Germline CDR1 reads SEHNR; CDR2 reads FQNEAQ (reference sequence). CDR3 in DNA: TGTGCCAGCAGCTCACCAGGGGGCGCTGGAAACACCATATATTTT. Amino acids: CASSSPGGAGNTIYF. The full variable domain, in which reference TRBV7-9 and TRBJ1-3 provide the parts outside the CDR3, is DTGVSQNPRHKITKRGQNVTFRCDPISEHNRLYWYRQTLGQGPEFLTYFQNEAQLEKSRLLSDRFSAERPKGSFSTLEIQRTEQGDSAMYLCASSSPGGAGNTIYFGEGSWLTVV.

CDR3 region: CASSLRGGAWSTDTQYF. For the CDR3, the DNA is TGTGCCAGCAGCCTCCGGGGGGGGGCCTGGAGTACAGATACGCAGTATTTT. The chain joins TRBV3-1 (or the pseudogene TRBV3-2) to TRBJ2-3, with 8 bases that match TRBD2. The CDR3 totals 17 residues. Germline V lookup: CDR1 LGHDT, CDR2 YNNKEL (reference sequence). V trimming: 4 bases; J trimming: 3 bases; junction bases outside the gene matches: 12.

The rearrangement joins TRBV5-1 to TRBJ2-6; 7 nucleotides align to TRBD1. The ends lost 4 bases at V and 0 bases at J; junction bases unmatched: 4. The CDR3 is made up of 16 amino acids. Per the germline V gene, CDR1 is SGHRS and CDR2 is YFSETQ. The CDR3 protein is CASSEGGNSGANVLTF. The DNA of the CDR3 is TGCGCCAGCAGCGAAGGGGGCAACTCTGGGGCCAACGTCCTGACTTTC.

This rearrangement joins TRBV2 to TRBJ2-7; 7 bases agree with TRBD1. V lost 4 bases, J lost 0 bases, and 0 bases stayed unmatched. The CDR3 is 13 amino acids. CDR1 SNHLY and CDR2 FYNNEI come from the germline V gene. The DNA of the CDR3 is TGTGCCAGCAGTGGGACAGGCTCCTACGAGCAGTACTTC. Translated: CASSGTGSYEQYF.

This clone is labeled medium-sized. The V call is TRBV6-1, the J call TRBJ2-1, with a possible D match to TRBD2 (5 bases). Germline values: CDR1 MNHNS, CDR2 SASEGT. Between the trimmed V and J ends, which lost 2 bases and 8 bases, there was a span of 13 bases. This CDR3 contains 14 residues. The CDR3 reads CASSEWETGYEQFF. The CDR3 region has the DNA TGTGCCAGCAGTGAATGGGAGACGGGATATGAGCAGTTCTTC.

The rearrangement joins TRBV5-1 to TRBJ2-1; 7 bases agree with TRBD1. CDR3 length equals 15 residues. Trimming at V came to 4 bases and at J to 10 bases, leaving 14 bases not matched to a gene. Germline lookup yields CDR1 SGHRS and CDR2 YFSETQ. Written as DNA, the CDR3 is TGCGCCAGCAGCCCCCGTCCCGGGACAGTCACAGAGCAGTTCTTC. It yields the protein CASSPRPGTVTEQFF.